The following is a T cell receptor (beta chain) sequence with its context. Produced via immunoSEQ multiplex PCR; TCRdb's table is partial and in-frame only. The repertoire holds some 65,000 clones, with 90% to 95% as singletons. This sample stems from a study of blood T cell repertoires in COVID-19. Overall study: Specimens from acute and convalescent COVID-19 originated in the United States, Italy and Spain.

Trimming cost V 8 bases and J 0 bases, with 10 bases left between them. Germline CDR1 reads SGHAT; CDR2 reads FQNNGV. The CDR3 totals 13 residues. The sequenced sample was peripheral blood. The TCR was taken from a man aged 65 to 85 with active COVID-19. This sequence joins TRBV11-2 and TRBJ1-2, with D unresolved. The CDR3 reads CASGPQANYGYTF. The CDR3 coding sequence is TGTGCCAGCGGCCCCCAAGCTAACTATGGCTACACCTTC.